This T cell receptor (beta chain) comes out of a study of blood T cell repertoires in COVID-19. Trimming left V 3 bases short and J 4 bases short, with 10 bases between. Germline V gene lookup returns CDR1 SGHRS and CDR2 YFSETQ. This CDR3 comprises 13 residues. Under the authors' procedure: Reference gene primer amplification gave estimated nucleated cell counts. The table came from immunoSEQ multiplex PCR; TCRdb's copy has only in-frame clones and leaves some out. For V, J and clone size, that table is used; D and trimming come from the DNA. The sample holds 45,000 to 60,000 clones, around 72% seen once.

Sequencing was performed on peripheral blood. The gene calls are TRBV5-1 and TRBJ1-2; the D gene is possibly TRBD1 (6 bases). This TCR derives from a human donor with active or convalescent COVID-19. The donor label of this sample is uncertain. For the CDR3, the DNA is TGCGCCAGCAGCTACAGGGAGAGCTATGGCTACACCTTC. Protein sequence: CASSYRESYGYTF.